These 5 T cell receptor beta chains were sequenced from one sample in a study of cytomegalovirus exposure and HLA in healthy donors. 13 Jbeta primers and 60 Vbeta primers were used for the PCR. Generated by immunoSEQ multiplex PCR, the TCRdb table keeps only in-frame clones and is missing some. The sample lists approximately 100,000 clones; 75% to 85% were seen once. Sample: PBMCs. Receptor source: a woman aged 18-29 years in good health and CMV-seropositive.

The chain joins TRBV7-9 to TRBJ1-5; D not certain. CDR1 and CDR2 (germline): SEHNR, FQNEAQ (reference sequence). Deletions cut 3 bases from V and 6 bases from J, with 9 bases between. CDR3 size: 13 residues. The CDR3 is CASSFLPGQPQHF. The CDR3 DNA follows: TGTGCCAGCAGCTTTCTTCCCGGTCAGCCCCAGCATTTT.

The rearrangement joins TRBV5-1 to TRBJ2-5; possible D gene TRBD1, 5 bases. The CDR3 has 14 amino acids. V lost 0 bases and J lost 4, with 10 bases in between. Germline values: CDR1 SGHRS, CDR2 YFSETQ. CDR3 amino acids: CASSLGQPGETQYF. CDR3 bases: TGCGCCAGCAGCTTGGGACAGCCAGGAGAGACCCAGTACTTC.

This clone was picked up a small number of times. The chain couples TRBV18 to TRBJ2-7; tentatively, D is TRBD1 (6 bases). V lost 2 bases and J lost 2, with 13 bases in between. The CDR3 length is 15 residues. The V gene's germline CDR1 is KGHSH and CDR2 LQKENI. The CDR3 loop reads CASSPDNRVPYEQYF. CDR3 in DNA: TGTGCCAGCTCACCAGACAACAGGGTACCCTACGAGCAGTACTTC.

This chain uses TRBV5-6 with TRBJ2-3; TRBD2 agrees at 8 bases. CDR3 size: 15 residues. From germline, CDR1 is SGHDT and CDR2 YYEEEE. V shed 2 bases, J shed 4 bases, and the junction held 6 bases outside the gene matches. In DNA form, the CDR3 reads TGTGCCAGCAGCTTATCCGGGACTAGTTCAGATACGCAGTATTTT. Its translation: CASSLSGTSSDTQYF.

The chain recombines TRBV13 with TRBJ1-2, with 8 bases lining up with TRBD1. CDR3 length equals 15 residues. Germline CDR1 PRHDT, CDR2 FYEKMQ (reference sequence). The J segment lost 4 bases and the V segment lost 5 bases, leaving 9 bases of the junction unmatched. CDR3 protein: CASSLPGQASYGYTF. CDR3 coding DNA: TGTGCCAGCAGCCTCCCGGGACAGGCGAGCTATGGCTACACCTTC.